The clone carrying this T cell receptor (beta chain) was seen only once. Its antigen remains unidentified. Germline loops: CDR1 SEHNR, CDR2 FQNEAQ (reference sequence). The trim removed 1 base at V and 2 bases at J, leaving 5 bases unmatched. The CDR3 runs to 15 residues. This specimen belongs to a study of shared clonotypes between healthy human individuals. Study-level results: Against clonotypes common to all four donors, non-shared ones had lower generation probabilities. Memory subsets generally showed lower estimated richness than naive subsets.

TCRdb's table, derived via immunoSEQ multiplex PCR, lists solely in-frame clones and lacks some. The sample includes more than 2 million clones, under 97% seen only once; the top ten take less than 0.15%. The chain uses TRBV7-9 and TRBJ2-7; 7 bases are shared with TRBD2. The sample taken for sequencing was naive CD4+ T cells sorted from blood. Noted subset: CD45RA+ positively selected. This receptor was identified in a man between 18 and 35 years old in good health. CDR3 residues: CASSLEASGTYEQYF. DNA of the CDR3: TGTGCCAGCAGCTTAGAGGCTAGCGGAACCTACGAGCAGTACTTC.